A single sample gave rise to the 32 T cell receptor beta chains below, sequenced in a study of T cell responses to AZD1222 COVID-19 vaccine. Libraries were prepared by immunoSEQ multiplex PCR; TCRdb keeps only in-frame clonotypes and omits some of them. The table records 200,000 to 300,000 clones, approximately 93% of them present only once. The sequencing used peripheral blood, collected on day 0 of AZD1222 vaccination. The receptors originated from an adult in good health.

V gene TRBV10-2 combines with J gene TRBJ1-5; 7 bases match TRBD1. There are 15 residues in the CDR3. J was trimmed by 0 bases and V by 7 bases; bases with no gene match: 6. The germline V gene has CDR1 WSHSY and CDR2 SAAADI. The CDR3 DNA sequence: TGCGCCAGCACGGACAGGCACCTTAGCAATCAGCCCCAGCATTTT. Translating it yields CASTDRHLSNQPQHF.

The V call is TRBV7-3, the J call TRBJ2-7; D may correspond to TRBD1 or TRBD2 (6 bases each). This CDR3 spans 16 amino acids. Germline V CDR1 and CDR2: SGHTA, FQGTGA. Trimming left V 0 bases short and J 3 bases short, with 15 bases between. The CDR3 coding sequence is TGTGCCAGCAGCTTAACTGGTCCGGGGGCCCGCTACGAGCAGTACTTC. It yields the protein CASSLTGPGARYEQYF.

The chain is built from TRBV7-9 and TRBJ1-5; no clear D gene. The length of the CDR3 is 13 residues. The V and J ends lost 1 base and 7 bases respectively, with 8 bases between them. Per the germline V gene, CDR1 is SEHNR and CDR2 is FQNEAQ (reference sequence). CDR3 sequence: CASSLDGLQPQHF. CDR3 in DNA: TGTGCCAGCAGCTTAGACGGACTCCAGCCCCAGCATTTT. The whole variable domain, remainder taken from reference TRBV7-9 and TRBJ1-5, is DTGVSQNPRHKITKRGQNVTFRCDPISEHNRLYWYRQTLGQGPEFLTYFQNEAQLEKSRLLSDRFSAERPKGSFSTLEIQRTEQGDSAMYLCASSLDGLQPQHFGDGTRLSIL.

This CDR3 reads CSASRQDLNSPLHF. The CDR3 coding sequence is TGCAGTGCTAGTCGACAGGACCTTAATTCACCCCTCCACTTT. V and J are TRBV20-1 and TRBJ1-6; tentatively, D is TRBD1 (6 bases). From germline, CDR1 is DFQATT and CDR2 SNEGSKA (reference sequence). This CDR3 is built from 14 residues. Trimming removed 3 bases from V and 6 bases from J, with 12 bases in between.

The chain links TRBV5-1 to TRBJ2-2; D could derive from TRBD1 or TRBD2 (6 bases each). CDR1 is SGHRS, CDR2 YFSETQ, per germline. This CDR3 spans 15 amino acids. V lost 0 bases and J lost 4, with 10 bases in between. The DNA for the CDR3 is TGCGCCAGCAGCTTGGTCAGGGGAGGCACCGGGGAGCTGTTTTTT. It translates to CASSLVRGGTGELFF.

The chain joins TRBV21-1 to TRBJ2-7. TRBV21-1 corresponds to a pseudogene. The CDR3 is 16 residues long. For the CDR3, the DNA is TGTGCCAGCAGCCGATACTCTCCGGTGGGTTCCTACGAGCAGTACTTC. Translating it yields CASSRYSPVGSYEQYF.

This chain joins TRBV5-1 and TRBJ2-5; D gene unclear. V was shortened by 2 bases and J by 2 bases, with 10 bases between the two germline ends. This CDR3 contains 14 residues. In germline, CDR1 is SGHRS, CDR2 YFSETQ. For the CDR3, the DNA is TGCGCCAGCAGCTTTCACTCAAGTCAAGAGACCCAGTACTTC. It specifies CASSFHSSQETQYF. Looking up the rest from reference TRBV5-1 and TRBJ2-5 gives the full variable domain: KAGVTQTPRYLIKTRGQQVTLSCSPISGHRSVSWYQQTPGQGLQFLFEYFSETQRNKGNFPGRFSGRQFSNSRSEMNVSTLELGDSALYLCASSFHSSQETQYFGPGTRLLVL.

The chain employs TRBV5-1 and TRBJ1-2, with a possible D match to TRBD1 (5 bases). CDR1 and CDR2 (germline): SGHRS, YFSETQ. The CDR3 loop spans 14 amino acids. Trimming shortened V by 1 base and J by 7 bases, and 14 bases separated the two germline ends. The CDR3 is CASSLTVGTAGYTF. The CDR3 nucleotides are TGCGCCAGCAGCTTGACGGTCGGGACGGCTGGCTACACCTTC.

The chain combines TRBV6-5 with TRBJ1-2; D is unclear. The CDR3 totals 15 residues. Germline CDR1 and CDR2: MNHEY and SVGAGI. Trimming left V 2 bases short and J 3 bases short, with 13 bases between. The CDR3 DNA is TGTGCCAGCAGTTACCGGACCGCTATGGACTATGGCTACACCTTC. This encodes CASSYRTAMDYGYTF.

This chain links TRBV7-2 with TRBJ2-1, with D possibly being TRBD2 (5 bases). V was cut by 5 bases and J by 9 bases, with 14 bases left in between. In germline, CDR1 is SGHTA, CDR2 FQGNSA. The CDR3 extends over 13 amino acids. The DNA for the CDR3 is TGTGCCAGCAGCCGAGGACTCGCGGGTGAGCAGTTCTTC. Translated: CASSRGLAGEQFF.

This chain joins TRBV12-3 or TRBV12-4 and TRBJ1-2; D remains ambiguous. This CDR3 contains 12 residues. V was trimmed by 3 bases and J by 4 bases, leaving 6 bases between them. For the CDR3, the DNA is TGTGCCAGCAGTTTGGTGCCCTATGGCTACACCTTC. This translates into CASSLVPYGYTF.

The rearrangement links TRBV24-1 to TRBJ2-7; D possibly corresponds to TRBD1 (5 bases). Trimming cost V 7 bases and J 3 bases, with 12 bases left between them. Germline V gene data show CDR1 as KGHDR and CDR2 as SFDVKD. The CDR3 has 13 amino acids. The CDR3 spells CATSDSANYEQYF. CDR3 coding DNA: TGTGCCACCAGCGACAGCGCCAACTACGAGCAGTACTTC.

This chain uses TRBV7-9 with TRBJ2-7; 12 nucleotides line up with TRBD1. V gave up 3 bases and J gave up 4 bases; unmatched junction bases: 1. There are 14 residues in the CDR3. Germline CDR1 SEHNR, CDR2 FQNEAQ (reference sequence). The CDR3 region has the DNA TGTGCCAGCAGCTTGGGACAGGGGGCTTACGAGCAGTACTTC. Translated, it gives CASSLGQGAYEQYF. The variable domain in full, with the rest retrieved from reference TRBV7-9 and TRBJ2-7, is DTGVSQNPRHKITKRGQNVTFRCDPISEHNRLYWYRQTLGQGPEFLTYFQNEAQLEKSRLLSDRFSAERPKGSFSTLEIQRTEQGDSAMYLCASSLGQGAYEQYFGPGTRLTVT.

CDR3 in DNA: TGTGCCAGTAGTTCCCTAGCGGGGGCTTGGGAGCAGTTCTTC. Its protein product is CASSSLAGAWEQFF. The chain links TRBV19 to TRBJ2-1, with 10 bases fitting TRBD2. With 5 bases clipped from V and 10 bases from J, the junction kept 8 bases outside the gene matches. CDR3 length equals 14 residues. Germline V CDR1 and CDR2: LNHDA, SQIVND (reference sequence).

The rearrangement uses TRBV7-2 and TRBJ1-5, with D hard to call. Germline V CDR1 and CDR2: SGHTA, FQGNSA. The germline V and J ends were trimmed by 5 bases and 4 bases, with 6 bases remaining between them. This CDR3 is 12 amino acids long. The DNA for the CDR3 is TGTGCCAGCAGCCTGAAAAATCAGCCCCAGCATTTT. As protein: CASSLKNQPQHF.

The chain has TRBV4-2 and TRBJ1-1; 7 bases map to TRBD1. V lost 6 bases to trimming and J lost 1 base; unmatched junction nucleotides: 5. The CDR3 extends over 14 amino acids. Germline assignment: CDR1 LGHNA and CDR2 YNFKEQ. CDR3 residues: CASSIGTENTEAFF. CDR3 nucleotide sequence: TGTGCCAGCAGTATAGGGACAGAGAACACTGAAGCTTTCTTT.

The V and J genes are TRBV6-6 and TRBJ1-1; perhaps TRBD1 as D (6 bases). Per the germline V gene, CDR1 is MNHNY and CDR2 is SVGAGI (reference sequence). With 4 bases removed from V and 1 base from J, the gap between germline ends came to 13 bases. There are 15 residues in the CDR3. The CDR3 bases are TGTGCCAGCAGTTTCCTGACAGGCGGGAACACTGAAGCTTTCTTT. Translating it yields CASSFLTGGNTEAFF.

This clone was observed a single time. The chain carries TRBV25-1 and TRBJ1-2; possibly TRBD1 for D (6 bases). V was shortened by 2 bases and J by 5 bases, with 9 bases between the two germline ends. The CDR3 has 13 residues. CDR1 is MGHDK and CDR2 is SYGVNS in the germline V gene. Written as DNA, the CDR3 is TGTGCCAGCAGTGAAGGGGGGGCATATGGCTACACCTTC. It codes for CASSEGGAYGYTF.

The CDR3 region has the DNA TGTGCCAGCAGCCACCGGACAGGGGGCGCTGGCTACACCTTC. This gives the protein CASSHRTGGAGYTF. V usage is TRBV11-2 and J usage is TRBJ1-2; 11 bases are shared with TRBD1. CDR1 is SGHAT, CDR2 FQNNGV, per germline. The CDR3 is 14 amino acids. After removal of 5 bases from V and 7 bases from J, the junction contained 6 bases not matched to a gene.

The rearrangement uses TRBV19 and TRBJ2-7, with 7 nucleotides matching TRBD1. After removal of 10 bases from V and 1 base from J, the junction contained 13 bases not matched to a gene. CDR1 LNHDA and CDR2 SQIVND come from the germline V gene (reference sequence). The CDR3 contains 15 residues. The CDR3 sequence: CATRSGTALSYEQYF. The CDR3 bases are TGTGCCACTAGGTCCGGGACAGCACTATCCTACGAGCAGTACTTC.

The rearrangement joins TRBV2 to TRBJ1-5; no clear D. Deletions cut 4 bases from V and 3 bases from J, with 10 bases between. The CDR3 is 14 amino acids. The germline CDR1 and CDR2 sequences are SNHLY and FYNNEI. The CDR3 region is CASSVRVTNQPQHF. The CDR3 region has the DNA TGTGCCAGCAGTGTCCGAGTTACCAATCAGCCCCAGCATTTT.

The chain employs TRBV5-1 and TRBJ2-3, with 12 bases fitting TRBD2. Germline CDR1 and CDR2: SGHRS and YFSETQ. The trim removed 6 bases at V and 0 bases at J, leaving 8 bases unmatched. CDR3 size: 17 residues. As DNA, the CDR3 is TGCGCCAGCACTTTTCTAGGACTAGCGGGGAGCACAGATACGCAGTATTTT. Its translation is CASTFLGLAGSTDTQYF.

The chain carries TRBV4-2 and TRBJ2-2, with TRBD1 matching over 9 bases. With 5 bases clipped from V and 0 bases from J, the junction kept 4 bases outside the gene matches. This CDR3 contains 16 residues. Germline CDR1 LGHNA, CDR2 YNFKEQ. The CDR3 here is CASSSRTGANTGELFF. The CDR3 DNA reads as TGTGCCAGCAGCTCTCGGACAGGGGCGAACACCGGGGAGCTGTTTTTT.

The gene calls are TRBV18 and TRBJ2-2, with D uncertain. The CDR3 has 14 residues. CDR1 KGHSH and CDR2 LQKENI come from the germline V gene. V was pared by 1 base and J by 1 base, with 4 bases between. The CDR3 DNA follows: TGTGCCAGCTCACCACAGGTGAACACCGGGGAGCTGTTTTTT. This sequence encodes CASSPQVNTGELFF. The full variable domain, rest sourced from reference TRBV18 and TRBJ2-2, is NAGVMQNPRHLVRRRGQEARLRCSPMKGHSHVYWYRQLPEEGLKFMVYLQKENIIDESGMPKERFSAEFPKEGPSILRIQQVVRGDSAAYFCASSPQVNTGELFFGEGSRLTVL.

The chain combines TRBV5-4 with TRBJ2-5, with 7 bases that match TRBD2. V lost 4 bases to trimming and J lost 4 bases; unmatched junction nucleotides: 7. Germline CDR1 is SGHNT and CDR2 is YYREEE (reference sequence). The CDR3 is made up of 14 amino acids. CDR3 bases: TGTGCCAGCAGCGCCCGGGGGGAGGGAGAGACCCAGTACTTC. It codes for CASSARGEGETQYF.

V usage is TRBV5-4 and J usage is TRBJ1-1; TRBD1 might be the D (5 bases). Trimming took off 4 bases at V and 0 bases at J, with 10 bases between the two ends. CDR1 SGHNT and CDR2 YYREEE come from the germline V gene (reference sequence). This CDR3 comprises 14 residues. DNA of the CDR3: TGTGCCAGCAGCCCGGGGGTCTTGAACACTGAAGCTTTCTTT. It specifies CASSPGVLNTEAFF. The full variable domain, in which reference TRBV5-4 and TRBJ1-1 provide the parts outside the CDR3, is ETGVTQSPTHLIKTRGQQVTLRCSSQSGHNTVSWYQQALGQGPQFIFQYYREEENGRGNFPPRFSGLQFPNYSSELNVNALELDDSALYLCASSPGVLNTEAFFGQGTRLTVV.

The rearrangement uses TRBV9 and TRBJ1-3; TRBD1 is a possible D gene (6 bases). V lost 0 bases to trimming and J lost 8 bases, with 15 bases between them. CDR3 length equals 15 residues. The germline CDR1 and CDR2 sequences are SGDLS and YYNGEE. The CDR3 DNA is TGTGCCAGCAGCGTAGTCCCGATGGGGGCAGACACCATATATTTT. Translation gives CASSVVPMGADTIYF.

This clone was counted once. The chain joins TRBV27 to TRBJ2-7, with a weak D call TRBD2 (5 bases). This CDR3 region has 13 residues. Germline V CDR1 and CDR2: MNHEY, SMNVEV (reference sequence). V dropped 5 bases and J dropped 4 bases, with 12 bases sitting between them. The CDR3 sequence: CASSQYGVYEQYF. The DNA for the CDR3 is TGTGCCAGCAGTCAATACGGGGTTTACGAGCAGTACTTC.

The genes are TRBV6-5 and TRBJ1-5; no firm D call. This CDR3 region has 15 residues. Germline CDR1 is MNHEY and CDR2 is SVGAGI. V gave up 8 bases and J gave up 2 bases, with 16 bases separating them. Written as DNA, the CDR3 is TGTGCCAGCCGGCAGGTCCGGGAGGGCAATCAGCCCCAGCATTTT. Encoded protein: CASRQVREGNQPQHF.

The chain recombines TRBV5-6 with TRBJ1-2; D call uncertain. Germline CDR1 SGHDT, CDR2 YYEEEE. Trimming cost V 4 bases and J 4 bases, with 11 bases left between them. The CDR3 spans 13 residues. The CDR3 is CASSLPGLYGYTF. The CDR3 region has the DNA TGTGCCAGCAGCCTGCCGGGCCTCTATGGCTACACCTTC.

The rearrangement links TRBV27 to TRBJ1-6; the D is unclear. V was cut by 0 bases and J by 11 bases, with 14 bases left in between. The CDR3 totals 15 residues. In germline, CDR1 is MNHEY, CDR2 SMNVEV (reference sequence). CDR3 bases: TGTGCCAGCAGTTTATCGCGGGCAGTTTCGCCACCCCTCCACTTT. This codes for CASSLSRAVSPPLHF.

With regard to this clone: The identical CDR3 is also encoded by other nucleotide sequences in the sample. V gene TRBV28 combines with J gene TRBJ1-5; D unresolved. V lost 2 bases and J 5 bases, leaving 4 bases between the germline ends. The germline V gene encodes CDR1 MDHEN and CDR2 SYDVKM. The CDR3 length is 12 residues. Here the CDR3 DNA reads TGTGCCAGCAGTTTAGGATATCAGCCCCAGCATTTT. Translated: CASSLGYQPQHF.